Included here is one TCR beta chain sequence, with context. What it binds is not known. The primer mix had 60 Vbeta and 13 Jbeta primers. Method: immunoSEQ multiplex PCR; TCRdb's copy keeps in-frame clones and lacks some. Altogether about 110,000 clones are present, 70% to 80% being singletons, with the ten largest covering under 1.5%. This sample was taken from a study of cytomegalovirus exposure and HLA in healthy donors. Study-wide points: Analysis was carried out at a later point, and it linked a missense DCLRE1C variant to TCR beta V- and J-gene trimming.

There were likely unrecorded immune exposures, though donors were nominally healthy when sampled. This sequence was found in a man aged 35-49 years in good health and CMV-seronegative. The sample comprised PBMCs.

The CDR3 DNA reads TGTGCCAGCAGCCCAAAGGCGGGGAGGGCGGGAGGAGACACCGGGGAGCTGTTTTTT. The encoded protein is CASSPKAGRAGGDTGELFF. The chain has TRBV9 and TRBJ2-2, with 8 bases matching TRBD2. The germline CDR1 and CDR2 sequences are SGDLS and YYNGEE. V trimming: 4 bases; J trimming: 3 bases; junction bases outside the gene matches: 17. The CDR3 is 19 residues long.